The rows below give T cell receptor beta chains drawn from one sample of a study of cytomegalovirus exposure and HLA in healthy donors. Measured with immunoSEQ multiplex PCR; TCRdb has only the in-frame clones, and not every one. The sample lists about 300,000 clones; about nine tenths were seen once. Sequenced sample: PBMCs. The receptors stem from a man aged 35-49 years in good health and CMV-seropositive. Each CDR3 is given with its conserved first and last residue. Where a row states a size, it is once, few, many or the class of an expanded clone; other rows omit it.

abundance | j_gene | v_gene | len | CDR3aa
NA | TRBJ1-5 | TRBV28 | 16 | CASSLTGTIKNQSQHF
NA | TRBJ2-1 | TRBV11-2 | 16 | CASSAELAGVDNEQFF
NA | TRBJ2-1 | TRBV9 | 15 | CASSVAVLSYNEQFF
NA | TRBJ2-3 | TRBV28 | 15 | CASSLGGRVADTQYF
NA | TRBJ1-1 | TRBV7-9 | 14 | CASSLVPGNTEAFF
NA | TRBJ1-1 | TRBV28 | 13 | CASSLRQGGKAFF
NA | TRBJ1-1 | TRBV5-1 | 13 | CASSSNTGVKAFF
NA | TRBJ2-5 | TRBV30 | 14 | CAWSVLVRQETQYF
NA | TRBJ1-5 | TRBV9 | 14 | CASSVGASNQPQHF
NA | TRBJ1-6 | TRBV2 | 15 | CASIFTGGSNSPLHF
NA | TRBJ2-7 | TRBV9 | 12 | CASSVVDYEQYF
NA | TRBJ2-7 | TRBV30 | 14 | CAWSRRDRAGEQYF
once | TRBJ2-7 | TRBV4-3 | 15 | CASSQATGSAYEQYF
NA | TRBJ2-1 | TRBV7-2 | 15 | CASSLAGGAYNEQFF
NA | TRBJ2-7 | TRBV2 | 14 | CASSEDRSSYEQYF
NA | TRBJ1-1 | TRBV30 | 15 | CAWSPIIGTVFEAFF
NA | TRBJ2-1 | TRBV19 | 14 | CASSTLRTGDEQFF
NA | TRBJ2-1 | TRBV5-1 | 13 | CASSQIDGGEQFF
NA | TRBJ2-2 | TRBV7-9 | 14 | CASSYGTSAGELFF
NA | TRBJ2-5 | TRBV5-6 | 14 | CASSGDRDKETQYF
NA | TRBJ1-3 | TRBV9 | 14 | CASSAVLRGNTIYF
NA | TRBJ2-5 | TRBV19 | 14 | CASSANRGGETQYF
NA | TRBJ2-4 | TRBV6-1 | 16 | CASSVTGGSAKNIQYF
NA | TRBJ2-2 | TRBV4-1 | 13 | CASSQRLSGELFF
NA | TRBJ2-2 | TRBV5-6 | 18 | CASSLGVAGVPPSGELFF
NA | NA | TRBV7-4 | 16 | CASSLRDPTSSYEQYF
few | TRBJ1-1 | TRBV28 | 17 | CASGAMGVGTGNTEAFF
NA | TRBJ2-5 | TRBV28 | 16 | CASSPILAGDRKTQYF